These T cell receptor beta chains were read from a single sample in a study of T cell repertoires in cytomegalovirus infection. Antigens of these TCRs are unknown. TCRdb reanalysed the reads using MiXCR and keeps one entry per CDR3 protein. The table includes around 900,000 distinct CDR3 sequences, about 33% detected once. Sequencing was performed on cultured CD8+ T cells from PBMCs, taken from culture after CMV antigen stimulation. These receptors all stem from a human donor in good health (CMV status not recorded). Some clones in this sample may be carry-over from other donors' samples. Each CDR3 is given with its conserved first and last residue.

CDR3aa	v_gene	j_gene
CASSLTSPGTGGDYGYTF	TRBV7-9	TRBJ1-2
CASSLGQFDGYTF	TRBV18	TRBJ1-2
CASSKSAGQPYGYTF	TRBV27	TRBJ1-2
CASSVIAGHNEQFF	TRBV6-1	TRBJ2-1
CASKRDTHNEQFF	TRBV19	TRBJ2-1
CASSPRGTGNEKLFF	TRBV5-1	TRBJ1-4
CASRPNYGRTDTQYF	TRBV6-5	TRBJ2-3
CANSLLGEQFF	TRBV12-3/TRBV12-4	TRBJ2-1
CASTLSVGTEAFF	TRBV11-2	TRBJ1-1
CASSHSGSEAFF	TRBV7-9	TRBJ1-1
CASSLASQMNTEAFF	TRBV7-8	TRBJ1-1
CAIRGLGSDTEAFF	TRBV10-3	TRBJ1-1
CASSYFTGNEQFF	TRBV6-5	TRBJ2-1